These T cell receptor beta chains were read from a single sample in a study of T cell therapy after organ transplantation. These TCRs are of unknown antigen specificity. TCRdb keeps only in-frame clones here, not all; method: immunoSEQ multiplex PCR. The top ten hold around 3.2% of the sample, which has over 45,000 clones, about 94% seen once. Here the sequenced sample was CD8+ T cells from blood, taken before autologous CMV-specific T cell therapy. The receptors here all came from a human patient who had received a solid organ transplant and had CMV disease. Each CDR3 is given with its conserved first and last residue. A D gene is named only where the DNA matches it firmly. The size field is filled for only some rows; it gives once, few, many or a size class.

v_gene,abundance,j_gene,d_gene,CDR3aa
TRBV25-1,.,TRBJ2-2,.,CASSDSSGTGELFF
TRBV5-4,.,TRBJ1-3,.,CATYSSGNTIYF
TRBV5-1,.,TRBJ2-7,.,CASSLGGHNYEQYF
TRBV27,.,TRBJ2-7,.,CASSLSPTGSSYEQYF
TRBV19,.,TRBJ1-5,.,CASTPGRLNQPQHF
TRBV4-1,.,TRBJ2-3,.,CASSQLLAPEVDTQYF
TRBV4-3,.,TRBJ1-3,.,CASSHFAGTAGNTIYF
TRBV5-5,.,TRBJ2-1,TRBD1,CASSLEGTGRVTEQFF
TRBV2,.,TRBJ2-5,.,CASSESADATQYF
TRBV5-1,.,TRBJ1-3,TRBD1,CASSSTGQGAVSGNTIYF
TRBV10-3,.,TRBJ1-5,TRBD1,CAISAKPLGQGETYSNQPQHF
TRBV27,.,TRBJ2-1,.,CASSWGGDGQFF
TRBV30,.,TRBJ2-2,.,CAWDLFGANTGELFF
TRBV29-1,.,TRBJ1-1,.,CSVSESKDSSVNTEAFF
TRBV9,once,TRBJ1-2,.,CASSGPDNYTF
TRBV11-2,.,TRBJ2-5,TRBD1,CASSARDRAVQETQYF
TRBV7-9,once,TRBJ2-3,.,CASRGFGEPTDTQYF
TRBV7-6,.,TRBJ2-3,TRBD1,CASSRGTGMADTQYF
TRBV7-6,once,TRBJ2-1,TRBD2,CASSLEWTSAYNEQFF
TRBV6-5,.,TRBJ2-7,.,CASSYSAGSSYEQYF
TRBV7-2,.,TRBJ2-7,TRBD2,CASSPLGLAGGYEQYF
TRBV5-8,.,TRBJ2-2,.,CASSDRDGVNTGELFF
TRBV7-9,.,TRBJ2-7,.,CASSLGSFGSYEQYF
TRBV27,.,TRBJ2-2,TRBD2,CASTQRGRFTGELFF
TRBV27,.,TRBJ1-5,.,CASSLSGGQPQHF
TRBV4-1,.,TRBJ2-1,.,CASSHQKLYNEQFF
TRBV4-1,.,TRBJ2-7,TRBD2,CASSQVAGGPGEQYF
TRBV18,.,TRBJ2-7,TRBD1,CASSPTGARHEQYF
TRBV9,.,TRBJ2-7,.,CASSGQPTGRGYEQYF
TRBV7-9,.,TRBJ1-1,TRBD1,CASSPQTGWATEAFF
TRBV6-5,once,TRBJ2-1,.,CASSATGTLTNEQFF
TRBV7-9,.,TRBJ1-2,.,CASSPVEGNYGYTF
TRBV18,once,TRBJ2-7,.,CASLRSGKLDEQYF
TRBV7-6,.,TRBJ2-7,.,CASRPTQGREQYF
TRBV29-1,.,TRBJ2-5,.,CSANTQGSQYF
TRBV7-8,.,TRBJ2-7,.,CASSPRLAYEQYF
TRBV29-1,.,TRBJ2-1,.,CSAAGLGNEQFF
TRBV9,.,TRBJ2-7,TRBD2,CASSAGGTSGYEQYF
TRBV7-8,.,TRBJ2-2,.,CASRHSQGNTGELFF
TRBV14,.,TRBJ2-5,.,CASSQVWTPRETQYF
TRBV25-1,few,TRBJ1-1,.,CASSEYSGGVDTEAFF
TRBV7-9,.,TRBJ2-7,TRBD1,CASSLDNLAGGEYEQYF
TRBV4-1,.,TRBJ2-3,TRBD1,CASSQRTGQPTNTQYF
TRBV29-1,.,TRBJ2-7,TRBD1,CSVRGQGYEQYF
TRBV29-1,.,TRBJ2-7,.,CSVADREAYEQYF
TRBV6-4,.,TRBJ1-1,.,CASSDSVSTEAFF
TRBV6-5,.,TRBJ1-2,TRBD1,CASSFPDGQGRGYTF
TRBV7-6,.,TRBJ2-1,.,CASSLTDSSYNEQFF
TRBV7-3,.,TRBJ2-7,TRBD2,CASSLSGTNEQYF
TRBV2,.,TRBJ2-3,.,CASSGSSSSTDTQYF
TRBV7-9,.,TRBJ1-5,.,CASTLDGFNQPQHF
TRBV12-5,once,TRBJ2-6,.,CASGQANAGQSRANVLTF
TRBV6-5,.,TRBJ2-1,.,CASSILDEQFF